These 9 T cell receptor beta chains were sequenced from one sample in a study of pediatric ulcerative colitis. Using immunoSEQ multiplex PCR, the repertoire was profiled, and TCRdb retains in-frame clones only, with some absent. Of roughly 18,000 clones in the sample, nearly 75% were seen once. One to two pinch biopsies were taken from the rectum during colonoscopy. Sequencing used gut tissue. The origin of the receptors is a boy under 18 with moderate ulcerative colitis.

The chain recombines TRBV27 with TRBJ2-3; TRBD2 matches 8 bases. The CDR3 contains 18 residues. The V gene's germline CDR1 is MNHEY and CDR2 SMNVEV (reference sequence). With 1 base clipped from V and 1 base from J, the junction kept 10 bases outside the gene matches. This chain's CDR3 is CASSLFVLGAGGTDTQYF. The DNA of the CDR3 is TGTGCCAGCAGTTTATTTGTGTTGGGAGCGGGAGGCACAGATACGCAGTATTTT.

This chain connects TRBV19 to TRBJ2-1; 7 positions agree with TRBD2. Germline CDR1 and CDR2: LNHDA and SQIVND (reference sequence). This CDR3 has 13 residues. Germline trimming cut 6 bases from V and 5 bases from J; bases unmatched to any gene: 4. The CDR3 reads CASRASGHNEQFF. In DNA, the CDR3 is TGTGCCAGTAGGGCTAGCGGACACAATGAGCAGTTCTTC.

The chain uses TRBV4-2 and TRBJ1-2; D is possibly TRBD1 (5 bases). Germline lookup yields CDR1 LGHNA and CDR2 YNFKEQ. V lost 0 bases to trimming and J lost 4 bases, with 15 bases between them. The CDR3 covers 16 residues. CDR3 nucleotides: TGTGCCAGCAGCCAAGAAAGGATCGGACACCTCTATGGCTACACCTTC. Translating gives CASSQERIGHLYGYTF.

This chain connects TRBV19 to TRBJ2-3, with D maybe TRBD1 (5 bases). Germline V gene data show CDR1 as LNHDA and CDR2 as SQIVND (reference sequence). The CDR3 spans 13 residues. Trimming removed 8 bases at V and 4 bases at J, with 13 bases between. Here the CDR3 reads CASGASRADTQYF. DNA of the CDR3: TGTGCCAGTGGGGCGAGTCGGGCAGATACGCAGTATTTT.

This clone was seen more than once but under ten times. The J gene is TRBJ1-1, the V gene TRBV19; no reliable D call. V lost 6 bases to trimming and J lost 8 bases, with 10 bases between them. The CDR3 runs to 11 residues. Looked up from germline, CDR1 is LNHDA and CDR2 is SQIVND (reference sequence). This CDR3 is CASRTKAEAFF. The DNA for the CDR3 is TGTGCCAGTAGAACAAAAGCAGAAGCTTTCTTT.

The chain employs TRBV5-1 and TRBJ1-3, with D unclear. V was trimmed by 4 bases and J by 4 bases, leaving 12 bases between them. The CDR3 sequence is 14 residues long. The germline V gene has CDR1 SGHRS and CDR2 YFSETQ. CDR3 sequence reads: CASSATNRGNTIYF. DNA of the CDR3: TGCGCCAGCAGCGCGACGAATCGGGGAAACACCATATATTTT. The full variable domain, its missing parts supplied by reference TRBV5-1 and TRBJ1-3, is KAGVTQTPRYLIKTRGQQVTLSCSPISGHRSVSWYQQTPGQGLQFLFEYFSETQRNKGNFPGRFSGRQFSNSRSEMNVSTLELGDSALYLCASSATNRGNTIYFGEGSWLTVV.

This sequence joins TRBV27 and TRBJ1-5, with D possibly being TRBD1 (5 bases). V shed 5 bases and J shed 0 bases, with 20 bases lying between them. The CDR3 spans 18 residues. CDR1 and CDR2 from the germline V gene are MNHEY and SMNVEV (reference sequence). CDR3 region: CASSRDGRTFNSNQPQHF. CDR3 coding DNA: TGTGCCAGCAGTCGGGACGGACGAACGTTTAATAGCAATCAGCCCCAGCATTTT.

The chain uses TRBV13 and TRBJ2-2; D not certain. The CDR3 contains 13 residues. The V gene lost 7 bases and the J gene lost 5 bases, with 11 bases spanning the gap. Per the germline V gene, CDR1 is PRHDT and CDR2 is FYEKMQ (reference sequence). The CDR3 region is CASTLLFTGELFF. The CDR3, as DNA: TGTGCCAGCACGCTTCTCTTTACCGGGGAGCTGTTTTTT.

The chain combines TRBV9 with TRBJ1-5; no firm D call. In germline, CDR1 is SGDLS, CDR2 YYNGEE. The V end lost 3 bases, the J end lost 9 bases, and 16 bases lay between the germline ends. CDR3 length: 14 residues. The CDR3 reads CASSADGDRRPQHF. CDR3 DNA: TGTGCCAGCAGCGCCGACGGGGATCGGCGGCCCCAGCATTTT.